The T cell receptor beta chain described here comes from a study of blood T cell repertoires in COVID-19. Turning to the study itself: Acute-phase and convalescent COVID-19 samples originated in the United States, Italy and Spain.

In the original workflow: The authors estimated nucleated cell counts from reference gene primer amplification. Assay used: immunoSEQ multiplex PCR; TCRdb lists only in-frame clones, some missing. The V and J calls and clone size come from that table; D and trimming were worked out from the DNA. The table lists roughly 250,000 clones, 65% to 85% of them singletons. The CDR3 spans 17 residues. V was pared by 2 bases and J by 2 bases, with 10 bases of the junction left unmatched. Germline V gene data show CDR1 as SGHTA and CDR2 as FQGNSA. Seattle patients were enrolled during active infection and followed longitudinally. Only one count was recorded for this clone.

This receptor was taken from a person aged 65 to 85 with COVID-19, enrolled during active disease. The rearrangement links TRBV7-2 to TRBJ2-3, with 7 bases aligning to TRBD1. The specimen was peripheral blood. The CDR3 region has the DNA TGTGCCAGCAGCTTAAGGGGGCCCTCCTTGAACACAGATACGCAGTATTTT. Translation: CASSLRGPSLNTDTQYF.